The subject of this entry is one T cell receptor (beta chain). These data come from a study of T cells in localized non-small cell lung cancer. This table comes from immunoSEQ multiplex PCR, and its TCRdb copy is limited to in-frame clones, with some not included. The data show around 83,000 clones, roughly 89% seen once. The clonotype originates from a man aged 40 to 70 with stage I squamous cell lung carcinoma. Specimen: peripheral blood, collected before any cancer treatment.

The CDR3 sequence: CASSNPGGGSTGELFF. CDR3 nucleotides: TGTGCCAGCAGTAACCCGGGGGGGGGATCGACCGGGGAGCTGTTTTTT. This chain uses TRBV7-8 with TRBJ2-2; 8 nucleotides agree with TRBD2. Germline trimming cut 6 bases from V and 5 bases from J; bases unmatched to any gene: 11. In germline, CDR1 is SGHVS, CDR2 FQNEAQ. This CDR3 is 16 amino acids long.